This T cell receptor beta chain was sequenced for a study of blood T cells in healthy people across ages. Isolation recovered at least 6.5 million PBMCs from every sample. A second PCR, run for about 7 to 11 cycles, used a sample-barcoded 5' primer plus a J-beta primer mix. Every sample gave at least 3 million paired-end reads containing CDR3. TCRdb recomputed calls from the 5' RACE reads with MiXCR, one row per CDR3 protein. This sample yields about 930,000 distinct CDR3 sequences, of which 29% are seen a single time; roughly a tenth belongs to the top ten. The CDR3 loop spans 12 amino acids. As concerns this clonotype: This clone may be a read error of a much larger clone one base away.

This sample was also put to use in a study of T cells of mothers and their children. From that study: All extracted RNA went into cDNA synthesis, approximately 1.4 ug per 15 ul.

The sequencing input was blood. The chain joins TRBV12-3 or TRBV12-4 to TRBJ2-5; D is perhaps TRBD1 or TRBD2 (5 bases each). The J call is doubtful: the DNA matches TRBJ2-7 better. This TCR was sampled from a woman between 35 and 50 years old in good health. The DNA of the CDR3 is TGTGCCAGCAGTCCTGCAGGGACCGAGCAGTACTTC. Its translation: CASSPAGTEQYF.